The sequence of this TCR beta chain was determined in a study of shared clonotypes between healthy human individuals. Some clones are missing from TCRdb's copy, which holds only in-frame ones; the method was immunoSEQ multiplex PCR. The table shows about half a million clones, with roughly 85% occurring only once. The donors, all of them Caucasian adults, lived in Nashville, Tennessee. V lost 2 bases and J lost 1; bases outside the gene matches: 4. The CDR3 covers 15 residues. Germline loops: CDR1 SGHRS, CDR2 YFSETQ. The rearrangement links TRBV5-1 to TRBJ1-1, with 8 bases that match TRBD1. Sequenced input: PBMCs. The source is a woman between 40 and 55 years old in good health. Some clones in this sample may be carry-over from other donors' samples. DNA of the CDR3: TGCGCCAGCAGCTTTTCCGGACAGGGGAACACTGAAGCTTTCTTT. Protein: CASSFSGQGNTEAFF.